This entry is about one T cell receptor (beta chain). Time point here: newly diagnosed GD, antithyroid drugs for less than 3 months. PBMCs were the source of the RNA used for TCR sequencing. The data are from a study of regulatory T cells in long-lasting Graves disease. As for the study in general: Antithyroid drug use was under 3 months in newly diagnosed Graves' patients.

Assembly of TCR beta libraries relied on iRepertoire HTBI primers together with Arm-PCR of CDR3 regions. Each CDR3 protein is one row after TCRdb ran MiXCR on the multiplex PCR reads. The sample yields fewer than 550,000 distinct CDR3 sequences, approximately 16% seen once. The V and J ends lost 4 bases and 4 bases respectively, with 19 bases between them. CDR3 length: 16 residues. Germline V CDR1 and CDR2: SNHLY, FYNNEI. These same data were also listed under a study on T cells in Graves' hyperthyroidism and ophthalmopathy. This second study says: With a median lead of approximately six months before onset, the model predicted ophthalmopathy.

The chain employs TRBV2 and TRBJ1-1; TRBD1 is a possible D gene (6 bases). The specimen comprised peripheral blood mononuclear cells (PBMCs), sampled at new diagnosis, from a patient treated with antithyroid drugs. This TCR was sampled from a woman aged 35-60 years with Graves disease. In DNA form, the CDR3 reads TGTGCCAGCAGTGGCCCCTCGGGGGGGCTGGGCACTGAAGCTTTCTTT. This translates into CASSGPSGGLGTEAFF.